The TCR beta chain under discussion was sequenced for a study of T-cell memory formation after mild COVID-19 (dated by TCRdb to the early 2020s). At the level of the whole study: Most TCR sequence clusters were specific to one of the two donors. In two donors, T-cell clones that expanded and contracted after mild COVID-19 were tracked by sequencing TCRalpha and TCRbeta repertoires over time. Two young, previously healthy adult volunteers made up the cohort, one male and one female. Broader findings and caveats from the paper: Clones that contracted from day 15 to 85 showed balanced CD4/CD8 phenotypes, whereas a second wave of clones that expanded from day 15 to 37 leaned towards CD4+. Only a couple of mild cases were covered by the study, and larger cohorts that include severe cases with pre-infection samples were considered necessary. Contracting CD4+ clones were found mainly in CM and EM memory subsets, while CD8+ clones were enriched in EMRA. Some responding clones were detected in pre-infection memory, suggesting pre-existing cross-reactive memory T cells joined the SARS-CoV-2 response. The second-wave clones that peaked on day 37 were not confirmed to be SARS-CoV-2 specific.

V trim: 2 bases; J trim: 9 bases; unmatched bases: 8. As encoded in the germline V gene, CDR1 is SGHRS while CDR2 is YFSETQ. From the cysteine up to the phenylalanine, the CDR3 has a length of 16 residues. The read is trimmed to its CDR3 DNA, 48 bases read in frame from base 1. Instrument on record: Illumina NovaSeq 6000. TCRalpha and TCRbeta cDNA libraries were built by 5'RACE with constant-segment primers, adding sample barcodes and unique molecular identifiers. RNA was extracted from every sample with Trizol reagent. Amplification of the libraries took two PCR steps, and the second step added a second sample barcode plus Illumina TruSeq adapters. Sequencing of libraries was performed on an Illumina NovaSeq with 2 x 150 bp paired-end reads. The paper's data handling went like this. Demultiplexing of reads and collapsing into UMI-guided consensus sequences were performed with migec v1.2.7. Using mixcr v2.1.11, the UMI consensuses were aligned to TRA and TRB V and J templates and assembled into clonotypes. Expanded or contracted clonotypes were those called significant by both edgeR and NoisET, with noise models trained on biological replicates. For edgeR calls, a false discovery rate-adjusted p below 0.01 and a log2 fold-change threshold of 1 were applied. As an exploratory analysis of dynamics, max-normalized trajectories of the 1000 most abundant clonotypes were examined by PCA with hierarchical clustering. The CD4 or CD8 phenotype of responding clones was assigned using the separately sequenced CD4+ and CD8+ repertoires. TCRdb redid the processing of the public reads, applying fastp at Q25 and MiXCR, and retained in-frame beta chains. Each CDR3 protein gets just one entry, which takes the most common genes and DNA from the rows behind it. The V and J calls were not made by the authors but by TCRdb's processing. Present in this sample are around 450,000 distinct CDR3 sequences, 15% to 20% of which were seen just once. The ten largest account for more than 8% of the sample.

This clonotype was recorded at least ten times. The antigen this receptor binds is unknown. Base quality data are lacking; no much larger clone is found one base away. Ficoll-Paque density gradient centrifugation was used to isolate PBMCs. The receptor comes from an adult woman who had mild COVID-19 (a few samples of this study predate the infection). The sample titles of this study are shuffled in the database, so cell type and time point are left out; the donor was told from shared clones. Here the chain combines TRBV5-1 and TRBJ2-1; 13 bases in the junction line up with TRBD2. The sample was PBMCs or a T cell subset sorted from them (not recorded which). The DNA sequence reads TGCGCCAGCAGCTTACTCACTAGCGGGGGGGCCGGTGAGCAGTTCTTC. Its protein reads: CASSLLTSGGAGEQFF.